The 6 T cell receptor beta chains below were found in one sample sequenced in a study of CD8 T cells in Susac syndrome. Random hexamers were used to reverse transcribe the RNA input (0.5 to 1 ug). TCRdb reanalysed the immunoSEQ multiplex PCR reads using MiXCR and keeps one entry per CDR3 protein. The sample yields roughly 150,000 distinct CDR3 sequences, around 96% seen once. The sample comprised CD8+ T cells from PBMCs. These receptors were collected from a human donor with multiple sclerosis.

The chain links TRBV20-1 to TRBJ2-7; perhaps TRBD2 as D (5 bases). Germline CDR1 DFQATT, CDR2 SNEGSKA (reference sequence). The CDR3 extends over 13 amino acids. The chain's CDR3 is CRPDSESSYEQYF. For the CDR3, the DNA is TGCAGGCCCGATAGCGAAAGCTCCTACGAGCAGTACTTC.

CDR3 residues: CSARGLAHYNEQFF. As DNA, the CDR3 is TGCAGTGCTAGGGGCCTAGCGCACTACAATGAGCAGTTCTTC. The chain recombines TRBV20-1 with TRBJ2-1, with D possibly TRBD2 on 6 matching bases. CDR1 and CDR2 from the germline V gene are DFQATT and SNEGSKA (reference sequence). Trimming shortened V by 3 bases and J by 3 bases, and 12 bases separated the two germline ends. This CDR3 is built from 14 residues.

In this sample, this clonotype turned up once. The chain joins TRBV6-2 or TRBV6-3 to TRBJ2-7; no clear D gene. Germline V lookup: CDR1 MNHEY, CDR2 SVGEGT. The CDR3 runs to 14 residues. Trimming shortened V by 2 bases and J by 3 bases, and 11 bases separated the two germline ends. The CDR3 DNA is TGTGCCAGCAGTTACGCTGGCAGCCTCTACGAGCAGTACTTC. It encodes CASSYAGSLYEQYF.

The V and J genes are TRBV7-9 and TRBJ2-5; no definite D call. V shed 4 bases and J shed 3 bases, with 12 bases lying between them. This CDR3 has 14 residues. Germline-derived CDR1 and CDR2 are SEHNR and FQNEAQ (reference sequence). The CDR3 DNA follows: TGTGCCAGCAGCTACTGGGAACAAAAAGAGACCCAGTACTTC. Translated: CASSYWEQKETQYF.

The chain is built from TRBV7-2 and TRBJ2-7, with 7 bases aligning to TRBD1. This CDR3 is built from 14 residues. Unmatched junction bases numbered 10, after V lost 4 bases and J lost 7 bases. Germline V gene lookup returns CDR1 SGHTA and CDR2 FQGNSA. CDR3 bases: TGTGCCAGCAGCTCCCGACAGGGTCGGTGGGAGCAGTACTTC. Residues: CASSSRQGRWEQYF. Together with reference TRBV7-2 and TRBJ2-7, the CDR3 gives the full variable domain: GAGVSQSPSNKVTEKGKDVELRCDPISGHTALYWYRQSLGQGLEFLIYFQGNSAPDKSGLPSDRFSAERTGGSVSTLTIQRTQQEDSAVYLCASSSRQGRWEQYFGPGTRLTVT.

CDR3 DNA sequence: TGCAGTGCTAGCCTGACAGGGGGTATTGACTATGGCTACACCTTC. Translating gives CSASLTGGIDYGYTF. The J gene is TRBJ1-2, the V gene TRBV20-1; 9 bases fit TRBD1. The germline V gene encodes CDR1 DFQATT and CDR2 SNEGSKA (reference sequence). V shed 3 bases and J 3 bases; nucleotides not matched to a gene: 8. This CDR3 is built from 15 residues.